This entry features one TCR beta chain sequence. Which antigen it targets is not known. No base quality information exists; no much larger clone differs at one position. Sequences LNHDA (CDR1) and SQIVND (CDR2) are obtained from the germline V gene (reference sequence). V trim: 6 bases; J trim: 5 bases; unmatched bases: 4. The CDR3, from cysteine to phenylalanine, totals 13 residues. The CDR3 DNA has 39 bases and is translated from base 1. The immunoSEQ Assay, a bias-controlled multiplex PCR, was used to amplify TCRbeta CDR3 regions from genomic DNA. As for the original processing: Within the assay, amplification of reference gene primers was used to estimate how many nucleated cells each sample contained. To quantify the absolute abundance of each unique TCRbeta CDR3 rearrangement, sequence reads were collapsed and filtered. Productive Simpson clonality was computed per sample as the square root of Simpson's diversity index over productive rearrangements. TCRdb took this table from immuneACCESS and kept in-frame rearrangements with V and J called. Such tables lack part of the clones; where checked against another copy, unresolved V genes explain under half of the gap, and the rest is unexplained. V and J calls and clone size are copied from that table; D and trimming were computed from the DNA. This sample comprises 200,000 to 250,000 clones, about 88% of them detected only once. Roughly 2.7% of the sample rests with the top ten.

This record comes from a study of blood T cell repertoires in COVID-19 (TCRdb year 2020). Regarding the complete study: Samples covering the acute and convalescent phases of COVID-19 were provided by collaborators in the United States, Italy and Spain. The samples were drawn from the first 160 participants of the ongoing ImmuneRACE study and from more than 1,000 subjects provided by 6 global collaborators. The repertoires were made available in a free public database intended to serve as a resource for research on the immune response to SARS-CoV-2. Where available, HLA class I and class II types were taken from metadata supplied by the sample provider and were not determined by assay-based typing. A de-identified subject ID, COVID-19 status, age in years and sex were almost always included in the sample metadata. The material from the prospective study consisted of cDNA or gDNA derived from T cells, B-cell-depleted T cells, or PBMCs. Deeply sampled blood TCRbeta repertoires from subjects exposed to, actively infected with, or recovered from COVID-19 were included in the dataset. Study-level results and caveats: Clinical and demographic metadata were provided uncurated, with the amount varying by source and participant.

In the prospective study, participants were roughly 18 to 95 years old, resided in under 30 geographic areas of the United States, and were enrolled through a virtual design. In the prospective study, cohorts were assigned on the basis of participant-reported clinical history obtained from a screening survey and a study questionnaire. For ImmuneRACE Cohort 3, a participant was defined as recovered based on two consecutive negative NP/OP PCR tests, clearance by a healthcare professional, or resolution of symptoms. In the prospective study, mobile phlebotomists collected whole blood, serum and a nasopharyngeal or oropharyngeal swab from each participant. Additional blood draws and questionnaires over an approximately two-month period could optionally be provided by prospective study participants. Before DNA extraction, blood samples from the prospective study were shipped at room temperature or frozen.

The V and J segments used are TRBV19 and TRBJ2-4; TRBD1 aligns with 7 central bases. Source material: PBMCs or T cells enriched from blood (not recorded which). This clonotype originated in a woman under 40 who had recovered from COVID-19. CDR3 reads: CASSRGFENIQYF. The DNA sequence is given as TGTGCCAGTAGCAGGGGGTTCGAAAACATTCAGTACTTC.